The present entry profiles one T cell receptor (beta chain) with its context. Its antigen is currently unknown. This sample was included in a study of T cell responses to AZD1222 COVID-19 vaccine. The CDR3 totals 14 residues. Germline loops: CDR1 GTSNPN, CDR2 SVGIG (reference sequence). V was clipped by 1 base and J by 7 bases, with 13 bases between them. Second-dose groups at about 4 or about 12 weeks were pooled. Clones were read by immunoSEQ multiplex PCR, and TCRdb kept only the in-frame ones, dropping some. This sample has about 120,000 clones, with about 89% found just once. Overall study results and limits: Reportedly, close to half of spike-specific TCRs are directed against unmutated variant regions. The study sampled repertoires only after the peak T cell response. Recipients of AZD1222 seropositive at baseline numbered only 5 or 6.

V is TRBV30 and J is TRBJ1-4, with D unclear. The TCR sequence derives from an adult who received the AZD1222 COVID-19 vaccine. The sample in question was peripheral blood, obtained 28 days after the second AZD1222 dose. This CDR3 reads CAWSAGQLSEKLFF. CDR3 nucleotides: TGTGCCTGGAGTGCGGGCCAGTTAAGTGAAAAACTGTTTTTT.